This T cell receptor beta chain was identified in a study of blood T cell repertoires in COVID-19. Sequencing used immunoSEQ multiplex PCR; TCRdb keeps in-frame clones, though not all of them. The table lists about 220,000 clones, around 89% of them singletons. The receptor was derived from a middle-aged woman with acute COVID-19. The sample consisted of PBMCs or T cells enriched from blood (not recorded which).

The CDR3 bases are TGTGCCAGCAGCAAGCTGGGACAGCTCGACACTGAAGCTTTCTTT. The encoded protein is CASSKLGQLDTEAFF. The chain has TRBV5-4 and TRBJ1-1, with 7 bases matching TRBD1. The CDR3 is made up of 15 amino acids. V shed 4 bases, J shed 3 bases, and the junction held 9 bases outside the gene matches. Germline values: CDR1 SGHNT, CDR2 YYREEE (reference sequence). The complete variable domain, with remaining parts taken from reference TRBV5-4 and TRBJ1-1, reads ETGVTQSPTHLIKTRGQQVTLRCSSQSGHNTVSWYQQALGQGPQFIFQYYREEENGRGNFPPRFSGLQFPNYSSELNVNALELDDSALYLCASSKLGQLDTEAFFGQGTRLTVV.